Sequencing of this T cell receptor (beta chain) was carried out in a study of cytomegalovirus exposure and HLA in healthy donors. Of note for this clone: The antigen is not known.

Broader study findings: Three CMV-associated chains proved CMV antigen-specific in vitro. The study labeled 150 to 200 TCR beta chains cytomegalovirus-associated.

The germline CDR1 and CDR2 sequences are WNHNN and SYGVQD (reference sequence). This CDR3 spans 13 amino acids. V lost 5 bases, J lost 3 bases, and 9 bases lay in between. Clones were read by immunoSEQ multiplex PCR, and TCRdb kept only the in-frame ones, dropping some. There are around 49,000 clones in the sample; roughly 93% occur only once, and 1.4% lies in the top ten. The sample taken for sequencing was PBMCs. V gene TRBV10-1 combines with J gene TRBJ2-3; tentative D call: TRBD1 (5 bases). The source of this sequence is a man aged 18 to 29 in good health and CMV-seronegative. The CDR3 coding sequence is TGCGCCAGCAGTCCGCGACAGACAGATACGCAGTATTTT. Protein: CASSPRQTDTQYF.